What follows is one TCR beta chain and its context. Sequencing was performed with immunoSEQ multiplex PCR; in TCRdb, only in-frame clones are kept and a portion is missing. Here the sample spans 25,000 to 35,000 clones, 90% to 95% being singletons. CDR3 size: 15 residues. Germline-derived CDR1 and CDR2 are LGHNA and YNFKEQ. The V and J ends lost 0 bases and 9 bases respectively, with 15 bases between them. The source of the sample is a study of T cells in tuberculosis. The rearrangement joins TRBV4-2 to TRBJ1-5; D might be TRBD1 (5 bases). The sample was PBMCs. The source is a donor aged 10-35 years with latent tuberculosis or without tuberculosis infection. The CDR3 nucleotides are TGTGCCAGCAGCCAAGATCGGGGGGGGGAACGGCCCCAGCATTTT. As protein: CASSQDRGGERPQHF.